This T cell receptor beta chain is from a study of CD8 T cells in Susac syndrome. With random hexamers, reverse transcription was performed on about 0.5 to 1 ug of RNA. Amplification of TCR beta CDR3 was carried out by immunoSEQ multiplex PCR, which covered 54 Vbeta and 13 Jbeta segments. TCRdb itself ran the immunoSEQ multiplex PCR reads through MiXCR, one entry per CDR3 protein. The data show 150,000 to 200,000 distinct CDR3 sequences, about 94% seen once. Sequencing of TCR beta was undertaken in CD8+ and CD4+ T cells derived from blood. The multiple sclerosis control cohort comprised treatment-naive individuals presenting with stable or active relapsing-remitting disease. The authors negatively isolated CD8+ and CD4+ T cells and FACS-enriched TEMRA cells. The V and J ends lost 2 bases and 2 bases respectively, with 8 bases between them. CDR1 is SGHNT, CDR2 YYREEE, per germline (reference sequence). This CDR3 region has 13 residues.

The sequencing sample was made of CD4+ T cells from PBMCs. The clonotype comes from a human donor with multiple sclerosis. The rearrangement uses TRBV5-4 and TRBJ2-7; no definite D call. CDR3 amino acids: CASSLGSPYEQYF. CDR3 bases: TGTGCCAGCAGCTTAGGATCCCCCTACGAGCAGTACTTC.